These 14 T cell receptor beta chains were sequenced from one sample in a study of blood T cell repertoires in COVID-19 (dated by TCRdb to 2018 to 2021). Libraries were made using the immunoSEQ multiplex PCR assay. Not all clones reach the TCRdb copy of this immuneACCESS table, which keeps in-frame sequences only. Checked studies attribute under half of the gap to unresolved V genes and leave the rest unexplained. The sample table holds about 310,000 clones, of which roughly 85% were seen once. Of the sample, about 2% falls within the top ten clones. Input material: PBMCs or T cells enriched from blood (not recorded which). The receptor set was obtained from a woman in her twenties or thirties who had been exposed to COVID-19.

This clone was recorded once. The chain recombines TRBV10-3 with TRBJ2-2; D is perhaps TRBD2 (6 bases). The CDR3 extends over 15 amino acids. V was clipped by 2 bases and J by 0 bases, with 7 bases between them. Germline CDR1 ENHRY, CDR2 SYGVKD. The DNA for the CDR3 is TGTGCCATCAGTGAGGGGGGGTCGAACACCGGGGAGCTGTTTTTT. It codes for CAISEGGSNTGELFF.

The chain combines TRBV4-1 with TRBJ2-1; 7 bases agree with TRBD2. Germline V gene sequence: CDR1 MGHRA, CDR2 YSYEKL. V lost 0 bases, J lost 9 bases, and 5 bases stayed unmatched. CDR3 length: 14 residues. The DNA for the CDR3 is TGCGCCAGCAGCCAAGACTCCGGCGGGGGTGAGCAGTTCTTC. This sequence encodes CASSQDSGGGEQFF.

The genes are TRBV2 and TRBJ1-1, with D possibly being TRBD1 (6 bases). Germline V gives CDR1 SNHLY, CDR2 FYNNEI. CDR3 length: 14 amino acids. V was pared by 7 bases and J by 4 bases, with 16 bases between. The CDR3 sequence: CASIEQGWGTEAFF. The CDR3 nucleotides are TGTGCCAGCATCGAACAGGGTTGGGGCACTGAAGCTTTCTTT.

The gene calls are TRBV14 and TRBJ2-5; the D gene is possibly TRBD1 (5 bases). CDR1 SGHDN and CDR2 FVKESK come from the germline V gene. V was trimmed by 5 bases and J by 4 bases, leaving 14 bases between them. CDR3 size: 14 residues. CDR3 residues: CASSNRSQGETQYF. The CDR3 DNA reads TGTGCCAGCAGCAACAGGTCCCAGGGAGAGACCCAGTACTTC.

The chain has TRBV5-6 and TRBJ2-7, with TRBD2 identical over 7 bases. The V gene end was trimmed by 2 bases and the J gene end by 3 bases; junction bases not matched to a gene: 11. CDR1 is SGHDT and CDR2 is YYEEEE in the germline V gene. The CDR3 sequence is 16 residues long. CDR3 loop: CASSFAGTTNHYEQYF. The CDR3 coding sequence is TGTGCCAGCAGCTTTGCCGGGACTACAAACCACTACGAGCAGTACTTC.

The chain employs TRBV16 and TRBJ2-1, with 12 bases identical to TRBD2. This CDR3 contains 14 residues. Germline V gives CDR1 KGHSY, CDR2 FQNENV. V was clipped by 4 bases and J by 12 bases; unmatched bases: 7. CDR3 bases: TGTGCCAGCAGCCCCGCTAGCGGGGGGGTACGGCAGTTCTTC. Encoded protein: CASSPASGGVRQFF.

This clone was observed a handful of times. This chain connects TRBV19 to TRBJ2-1, with 7 bases aligning to TRBD2. J gave up 0 bases and V 5 bases, and 4 bases lay outside the gene matches. Germline V gene lookup returns CDR1 LNHDA and CDR2 SQIVND (reference sequence). The CDR3 runs 15 residues. CDR3 DNA: TGTGCCAGTAGTGGGACTACCCTCTCCTACAATGAGCAGTTCTTC. This encodes CASSGTTLSYNEQFF.

The chain links TRBV6-5 to TRBJ1-2; D is perhaps TRBD1 (5 bases). CDR3 length: 14 residues. V lost 7 bases to trimming and J lost 0 bases, with 12 bases between them. Germline V lookup: CDR1 MNHEY, CDR2 SVGAGI. The CDR3 here is CASTAGIANYGYTF. In DNA form, the CDR3 reads TGTGCCAGCACCGCAGGGATAGCTAACTATGGCTACACCTTC.

At least ten counts were recorded for this clone. The chain joins TRBV1 to TRBJ2-7; TRBD2, the table's D call, was not compared with the DNA. TRBV1 is described as a pseudogene. CDR3 size: 16 residues. CDR3 amino acids: CTSSQDLPLSSYEQYF. In nucleotides, the CDR3 is TGCACCAGCAGCCAAGATCTACCCCTAAGCTCCTACGAGCAGTACTTC.

This clone appeared once. V gene TRBV7-2 combines with J gene TRBJ1-4; possibly TRBD1 for D (5 bases). The V end lost 9 bases, the J end lost 5 bases, and 13 bases lay between the germline ends. Looked up from germline, CDR1 is SGHTA and CDR2 is FQGNSA. CDR3 length: 13 amino acids. The CDR3 DNA reads as TGTGCCAGTTCAGGGAACTTCAATGAAAAACTGTTTTTT. Its protein is CASSGNFNEKLFF.

This chain uses TRBV5-6 with TRBJ1-2; 9 nucleotides line up with TRBD1. Trimming took 4 bases from V and 4 from J; bases not matched to a gene: 11. From germline, CDR1 is SGHDT and CDR2 YYEEEE. The CDR3 length is 16 residues. The CDR3 protein is CASSPGQGSSVYGYTF. As DNA, the CDR3 is TGTGCCAGCAGCCCGGGACAGGGAAGTTCGGTCTATGGCTACACCTTC.

This clone was seen a few times. This sequence joins TRBV19 and TRBJ1-5; 7 bases fit TRBD1. The CDR3 is 14 amino acids. Germline V gene sequence: CDR1 LNHDA, CDR2 SQIVND (reference sequence). The ends lost 10 bases at V and 2 bases at J; junction bases unmatched: 8. CDR3 in DNA: TGTGCCACTCATGACAGGGAAGGCAATCAGCCCCAGCATTTT. Protein sequence: CATHDREGNQPQHF.

This chain links TRBV12-3 or TRBV12-4 with TRBJ1-6; 7 bases are shared with TRBD1. The CDR3 has 12 residues. The V and J ends lost 8 bases and 10 bases, in that order; junction bases with no gene match: 5. The CDR3 DNA sequence: TGTGCCAGCCAACAGGGGCGGTCACCCCTCCACTTT. This encodes CASQQGRSPLHF.

The rearrangement uses TRBV19 and TRBJ1-5; D remains unclear. The germline CDR1 and CDR2 sequences are LNHDA and SQIVND (reference sequence). The CDR3 length is 13 residues. Trimming removed 9 bases at V and 7 bases at J, with 16 bases between. The CDR3 loop is CASHGNSNQPQHF. CDR3 in DNA: TGTGCCAGCCATGGTAACAGTAACCAGCCCCAGCATTTT.